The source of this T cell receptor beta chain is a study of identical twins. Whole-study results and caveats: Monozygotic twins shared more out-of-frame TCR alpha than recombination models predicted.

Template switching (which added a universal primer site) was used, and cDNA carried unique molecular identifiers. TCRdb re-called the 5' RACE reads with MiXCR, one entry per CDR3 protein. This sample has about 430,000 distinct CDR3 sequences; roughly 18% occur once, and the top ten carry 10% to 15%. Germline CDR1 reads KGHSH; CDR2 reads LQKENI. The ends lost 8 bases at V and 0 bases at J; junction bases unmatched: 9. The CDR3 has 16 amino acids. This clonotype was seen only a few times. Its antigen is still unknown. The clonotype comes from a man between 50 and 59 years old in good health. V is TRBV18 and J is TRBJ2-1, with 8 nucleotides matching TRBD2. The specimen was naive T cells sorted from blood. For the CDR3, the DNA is TGTGCCAGCGGACAACTAGCGGTAGGCTCCTACAATGAGCAGTTCTTC. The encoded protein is CASGQLAVGSYNEQFF.